This T cell receptor (beta chain) was recovered during a study of cytomegalovirus exposure and HLA in healthy donors. On this clone: No antigen is known for it.

Broader study findings: An assumption of roughly uniform sequencing depth across donors underlay the presence/absence analyses. Some TCR beta chains (roughly 150 of them) were listed as cytomegalovirus-associated.

Trimming removed 0 bases at V and 0 bases at J, with 7 bases between. Germline V gives CDR1 SGHRS, CDR2 YFSETQ. The CDR3 consists of 15 residues. PCR employed 60 Vbeta and 13 Jbeta primers. The method was immunoSEQ multiplex PCR; TCRdb's version includes in-frame clones alone and lacks a portion of them. The data show about 170,000 clones, with around 72% seen just once and around 3.2% held by the top ten. This chain links TRBV5-1 with TRBJ1-3; D not resolved. This sequence originates from a woman between 50 and 59 years old in good health and CMV-seropositive. The sequencing sample was made of PBMCs. The CDR3 is CASSLVGSSGNTIYF. The CDR3 DNA sequence: TGCGCCAGCAGCTTGGTTGGGAGCTCTGGAAACACCATATATTTT.